These 31 T cell receptor beta chains originate from one sample sequenced in a study of blood T cell repertoires in COVID-19 (dated by TCRdb to 2020 to 2021). The library relied on the immunoSEQ multiplex PCR assay. TCRdb retrieved this table from immuneACCESS and kept in-frame rearrangements only. Not all clones are present; in checked studies, unresolved V genes account for under half, and no reason is known for the remainder. This sample is represented by roughly 200,000 clones; over 70% of them were singletons. About 6.7% of the sample is in the top ten clones. Specimen: peripheral blood. The receptors originated from a woman in her thirties or forties with COVID-19, enrolled during active disease.

The rearrangement joins TRBV28 to TRBJ1-1; 8 nucleotides match TRBD1. Trimming cost V 6 bases and J 1 base; bases outside gene matches: 10. This CDR3 contains 16 residues. CDR1 and CDR2 (germline): MDHEN, SYDVKM. CDR3 amino acids: CASSDRGLVGNTEAFF. The CDR3 DNA is TGTGCCAGCAGCGACAGGGGCCTCGTGGGGAACACTGAAGCTTTCTTT.

This clone has a single count. V is TRBV3-1 (or the pseudogene TRBV3-2) and J is TRBJ2-1, with TRBD1 as a possible D gene (6 bases). V lost 1 base and J lost 6, with 7 bases in between. Germline loops: CDR1 LGHDT, CDR2 YNNKEL (reference sequence). The CDR3 runs 13 residues. CDR3 in DNA: TGTGCCAGCAGCCAAGCCAGGGGCAATGAGCAGTTCTTC. It yields the protein CASSQARGNEQFF.

This sequence joins TRBV9 and TRBJ2-4; 7 bases align to TRBD1. Germline values: CDR1 SGDLS, CDR2 YYNGEE. The CDR3 has 15 residues. Trimming took 3 bases from V and 0 from J; bases not matched to a gene: 3. CDR3 nucleotides: TGTGCCAGCAGCGCGACAGGGATAGCCAAAAACATTCAGTACTTC. It codes for CASSATGIAKNIQYF.

V gene TRBV3-1 (or the pseudogene TRBV3-2) combines with J gene TRBJ2-3, with D unclear. Germline loops: CDR1 LGHDT, CDR2 YNNKEL (reference sequence). This CDR3 region has 14 residues. Trimming cost V 0 bases and J 9 bases, with 13 bases left between them. The DNA for the CDR3 is TGTGCCAGCAGCCAAGATGTGGTAGCCGGGACGCAGTATTTT. Protein product: CASSQDVVAGTQYF.

This clone was observed a few times. This chain connects TRBV27 to TRBJ1-1; D gene unclear. V shed 3 bases and J shed 1 base, with 9 bases lying between them. Germline V gives CDR1 MNHEY, CDR2 SMNVEV (reference sequence). This CDR3 is built from 14 residues. CDR3 nucleotides: TGTGCCAGCAGTTTGCACGGGAAGAACACTGAAGCTTTCTTT. Its protein product is CASSLHGKNTEAFF.

In its sample, this clone was seen once. CDR3: CASKQGPEDQPQHF. CDR3 in DNA: TGTGCCAGCAAGCAGGGCCCCGAAGACCAGCCCCAGCATTTT. V usage is TRBV2 and J usage is TRBJ1-5, with D possibly TRBD1 on 5 matching bases. The CDR3 is 14 amino acids. Looked up from germline, CDR1 is SNHLY and CDR2 is FYNNEI. Trimming removed 7 bases at V and 7 bases at J, with 17 bases between.

This clone is a singleton in its sample. The J gene is TRBJ1-2, the V gene TRBV5-4, with 9 bases that match TRBD1. The germline V gene has CDR1 SGHNT and CDR2 YYREEE (reference sequence). This CDR3 has 14 residues. V trimming: 0 bases; J trimming: 6 bases; junction bases outside the gene matches: 3. CDR3 protein: CASSLGTGVDGYTF. CDR3 bases: TGTGCCAGCAGCTTGGGGACAGGGGTGGATGGCTACACCTTC.

The DNA for the CDR3 is TGTGCCAGCAGCCCTCCGGACAGGGTTTTAAGAACTAATGAAAAACTGTTTTTT. Protein: CASSPPDRVLRTNEKLFF. V and J are TRBV5-5 and TRBJ1-4, with 8 bases lining up with TRBD1. This CDR3 comprises 18 residues. CDR1 SGHKS and CDR2 YYEKEE come from the germline V gene (reference sequence). The V segment lost 4 bases and the J segment 1 base; nucleotides outside the gene matches: 12.

V usage is TRBV13 and J usage is TRBJ2-1; 13 bases fit TRBD2. The J segment lost 10 bases and the V segment lost 6 bases, leaving 9 bases of the junction unmatched. Germline V lookup: CDR1 PRHDT, CDR2 FYEKMQ (reference sequence). This CDR3 has 15 residues. Here the CDR3 reads CASRGTSGAPGEQFF. DNA for the CDR3: TGTGCCAGCAGAGGGACTAGCGGGGCCCCAGGCGAGCAGTTCTTC.

This clone was seen just once. The genes are TRBV10-3 and TRBJ2-1; D is possibly TRBD2 (6 bases). The V gene lost 11 bases and the J gene lost 8 bases, with 19 bases spanning the gap. In germline, CDR1 is ENHRY, CDR2 SYGVKD. CDR3 length: 13 residues. The CDR3 spells CAAGPGSSDEQFF. CDR3 DNA sequence: TGTGCCGCCGGACCCGGGAGCTCGGATGAGCAGTTCTTC.

V gene TRBV5-6 combines with J gene TRBJ2-7, with D possibly matching TRBD1 (5 bases). The V end was cut by 4 bases, the J end by 5 bases, with 19 bases between. CDR1 and CDR2 from the germline V gene are SGHDT and YYEEEE. The CDR3 consists of 15 residues. Written as DNA, the CDR3 is TGTGCCAGCAGCCCTTGGGGCTTCCTTTACCACGAGCAGTACTTC. It translates to CASSPWGFLYHEQYF.

This sequence joins TRBV20-1 and TRBJ2-1, with 7 bases identical to TRBD1. CDR1 and CDR2 from the germline V gene are DFQATT and SNEGSKA (reference sequence). CDR3 length equals 11 residues. V gave up 6 bases and J gave up 9 bases; unmatched junction bases: 5. CDR3 bases: TGCAGTGCAAAGCAGGGGGTTGAGCAGTTCTTC. The encoded protein is CSAKQGVEQFF.

The chain employs TRBV7-3 and TRBJ2-7; 14 bases fit TRBD2. Unmatched junction bases numbered 6, after V lost 4 bases and J lost 7 bases. The length of the CDR3 is 15 residues. CDR1 is SGHTA, CDR2 FQGTGA, per germline. For the CDR3, the DNA is TGTGCCAGCAGCTCTTCGGGACTAGCGGGAGTAGAGCAGTACTTC. Protein: CASSSSGLAGVEQYF.

The chain is built from TRBV11-2 and TRBJ1-2, with D unclear. V lost 0 bases and J lost 6, with 8 bases in between. The CDR3 has 13 amino acids. Germline CDR1 reads SGHAT; CDR2 reads FQNNGV. The CDR3 loop reads CASSLDRGNGYTF. The CDR3 DNA is TGTGCCAGCAGCTTAGATCGGGGTAATGGCTACACCTTC.

The gene calls are TRBV3-1 (or the pseudogene TRBV3-2) and TRBJ1-1; maybe TRBD1 (5 bases). Germline V gives CDR1 LGHDT, CDR2 YNNKEL (reference sequence). V was clipped by 7 bases and J by 4 bases, with 7 bases between them. This CDR3 comprises 11 residues. The DNA for the CDR3 is TGTGCCAGCAAAGGGGCCACTGAAGCTTTCTTT. Translating gives CASKGATEAFF.

V gene TRBV14 combines with J gene TRBJ2-2; maybe TRBD2 (5 bases). V lost 1 base and J 9 bases, leaving 24 bases between the germline ends. The CDR3 totals 18 residues. From germline, CDR1 is SGHDN and CDR2 FVKESK. Here the CDR3 reads CASSQGSFFTHRDWELFF. The CDR3 bases are TGTGCCAGCAGCCAAGGGTCCTTCTTTACCCACCGGGATTGGGAGCTGTTTTTT.

This chain uses TRBV28 with TRBJ1-3, with D possibly TRBD1 on 6 matching bases. Deletions cut 2 bases from V and 4 bases from J, with 21 bases between. The germline gives CDR1 MDHEN, CDR2 SYDVKM. The CDR3 is made up of 18 amino acids. The CDR3 DNA reads as TGTGCCAGCAGTTTAGGGGCAATGGGGGGGGCCCCCGGAAACACCATATATTTT. Protein sequence: CASSLGAMGGAPGNTIYF.

CDR3 in amino acids: CASSLYVPGGANVLTF. Written as DNA, the CDR3 is TGTGCCAGCAGTCTCTATGTGCCAGGGGGGGCCAACGTCCTGACTTTC. The genes are TRBV27 and TRBJ2-6; tentative D call: TRBD1 (5 bases). The germline V gene encodes CDR1 MNHEY and CDR2 SMNVEV (reference sequence). The CDR3 loop spans 16 amino acids. The V gene lost 5 bases and the J gene lost 4 bases, with 15 bases spanning the gap.

This chain connects TRBV14 to TRBJ2-1; D gene uncertain. Trimming removed 0 bases from V and 9 bases from J, with 18 bases in between. In germline, CDR1 is SGHDN, CDR2 FVKESK. The CDR3 consists of 16 residues. The CDR3 is CASSQDMMVSRSEQFF. The DNA for the CDR3 is TGTGCCAGCAGCCAAGATATGATGGTATCTAGGAGTGAGCAGTTCTTC.

The chain joins TRBV19 to TRBJ2-5; maybe TRBD2 (5 bases). Deletions cut 6 bases from V and 8 bases from J, with 16 bases between. This CDR3 is 13 amino acids long. In germline, CDR1 is LNHDA, CDR2 SQIVND (reference sequence). CDR3 coding DNA: TGTGCCAGTAGCTCCGTTCCCCGGGAAACCCAGTACTTC. Its protein is CASSSVPRETQYF.

The chain links TRBV5-1 to TRBJ2-7, with 8 bases that match TRBD2. The germline CDR1 and CDR2 sequences are SGHRS and YFSETQ. The J segment lost 2 bases and the V segment lost 2 bases, leaving 6 bases of the junction unmatched. This CDR3 comprises 15 residues. The CDR3 loop is CASSLNSGTPYEQYF. In nucleotides, the CDR3 is TGCGCCAGCAGCTTAAATAGCGGGACCCCCTACGAGCAGTACTTC.

The V and J genes are TRBV4-2 and TRBJ2-5; maybe TRBD2 (5 bases). The CDR3 has 16 residues. Germline V gives CDR1 LGHNA, CDR2 YNFKEQ. V lost 3 bases and J lost 2, with 16 bases in between. The CDR3 nucleotides are TGTGCCAGCAGCCAGGTAGCGACAAGACAACAAGAGACCCAGTACTTC. It encodes CASSQVATRQQETQYF.

This clone was seen only a few times. The chain is built from TRBV3-1 (or the pseudogene TRBV3-2) and TRBJ2-3; TRBD2 matches 14 bases. J lost 2 bases, V lost 0 bases, and 10 bases had no gene match. The CDR3 is made up of 20 amino acids. Germline V CDR1 and CDR2: LGHDT, YNNKEL (reference sequence). CDR3 region: CASSQDATSGRVGTTDTQYF. In DNA form, the CDR3 reads TGTGCCAGCAGCCAAGACGCGACTAGCGGGAGGGTGGGGACCACAGATACGCAGTATTTT.

This chain connects TRBV9 to TRBJ2-6; maybe TRBD2 (5 bases). The CDR3 has 17 amino acids. Germline CDR1 and CDR2: SGDLS and YYNGEE. Trimming shortened V by 0 bases and J by 2 bases, and 12 bases separated the two germline ends. CDR3 sequence: CASSVGREVPGANVLTF. CDR3 sequence (DNA): TGTGCCAGCAGCGTAGGCCGGGAAGTACCTGGGGCCAACGTCCTGACTTTC. Full variable domain (missing parts from reference TRBV9 and TRBJ2-6): DSGVTQTPKHLITATGQRVTLRCSPRSGDLSVYWYQQSLDQGLQFLIQYYNGEERAKGNILERFSAQQFPDLHSELNLSSLELGDSALYFCASSVGREVPGANVLTFGAGSRLTVL.

The V call is TRBV12-5, the J call TRBJ1-4; D perhaps matches TRBD1 (5 bases). V shed 1 base and J shed 5 bases, with 8 bases lying between them. The germline V gene encodes CDR1 LGHNT and CDR2 FRNRAP. There are 14 residues in the CDR3. In nucleotides, the CDR3 is TGTGCTAGTGGTTTGGACGGGGGGAATGAAAAACTGTTTTTT. Its protein product is CASGLDGGNEKLFF.

The rearrangement uses TRBV28 and TRBJ2-2; maybe TRBD2 (5 bases). This CDR3 is built from 16 residues. The germline V gene encodes CDR1 MDHEN and CDR2 SYDVKM. V was cut by 5 bases and J by 1 base, with 14 bases left in between. CDR3 loop: CASSGTRFQNTGELFF. In DNA, the CDR3 is TGTGCCAGCAGTGGAACTAGATTTCAGAACACCGGGGAGCTGTTTTTT.

The chain joins TRBV28 to TRBJ1-6; TRBD1 matches at 7 bases. Germline V gene data show CDR1 as MDHEN and CDR2 as SYDVKM. This CDR3 is built from 15 residues. The V and J ends lost 6 bases and 9 bases, in that order; junction bases with no gene match: 11. The CDR3 sequence is CASRKTTGAGSPLHF. Here the CDR3 DNA reads TGTGCCAGCAGAAAGACCACAGGGGCTGGTTCACCCCTCCACTTT.

This clone was seen a few times. This chain connects TRBV7-3 to TRBJ2-5; 8 nucleotides align to TRBD2. This CDR3 region has 15 residues. Germline loops: CDR1 SGHTA, CDR2 FQGTGA. V lost 3 bases to trimming and J lost 5 bases; unmatched junction nucleotides: 8. The CDR3 reads CASSFASGSLETQYF. CDR3 sequence (DNA): TGTGCCAGCAGCTTTGCGAGCGGGAGTCTTGAGACCCAGTACTTC.

This chain connects TRBV28 to TRBJ2-7; D is ambiguous. The CDR3 has 11 residues. V lost 6 bases, J lost 11 bases, and 14 bases lay in between. CDR1 is MDHEN and CDR2 is SYDVKM in the germline V gene. The CDR3 DNA follows: TGTGCCAGCAGGTCCGTGGGCGCAGAGTACTTC. It codes for CASRSVGAEYF.

This sequence joins TRBV27 and TRBJ1-2; a weak D match, TRBD1 (6 bases). The CDR3 loop spans 14 amino acids. Trimming cost V 5 bases and J 4 bases, with 14 bases left between them. In germline, CDR1 is MNHEY, CDR2 SMNVEV (reference sequence). The CDR3 spells CASSPYTGPYGYTF. The DNA for the CDR3 is TGTGCCAGCAGTCCATATACAGGGCCCTATGGCTACACCTTC.

This sequence joins TRBV9 and TRBJ2-3, with 9 bases aligning to TRBD2. Germline assignment: CDR1 SGDLS and CDR2 YYNGEE. The CDR3 is made up of 17 amino acids. Trimming cost V 2 bases and J 0 bases; bases outside gene matches: 7. CDR3: CASSVLAGTTSTDTQYF. The CDR3 DNA follows: TGTGCCAGCAGCGTGCTAGCGGGGACCACTAGCACAGATACGCAGTATTTT. Combining the CDR3 with reference TRBV9 and TRBJ2-3 gives the whole variable domain DSGVTQTPKHLITATGQRVTLRCSPRSGDLSVYWYQQSLDQGLQFLIQYYNGEERAKGNILERFSAQQFPDLHSELNLSSLELGDSALYFCASSVLAGTTSTDTQYFGPGTRLTVL.